This is a list of T cell receptor beta chains from one sample in a study of T cell changes during pregnancy in multiple sclerosis. Clones were sequenced by immunoSEQ multiplex PCR, and TCRdb holds only the in-frame ones, with some missing. The profile shows about 56,000 clones, over 75% of them singletons. Sequencing was performed on peripheral blood, taken after pregnancy. These receptors originate from a female donor with multiple sclerosis, enrolled in a pregnancy study. Both conserved end residues are part of each CDR3. The D gene is left open where the match is weak. The size field is filled for only some rows; it gives once, few, many or a size class.

V,size,J,D,CDR3,DNA
TRBV23-1,.,TRBJ1-6,.,CASSHPPPRENSPLHF,TGCGCCAGCAGTCACCCCCCCCCGAGGGAGAATTCACCCCTCCACTTT
TRBV14,.,TRBJ2-6,.,CASSLQGRLANVLTF,TGTGCCAGCAGCCTACAGGGACGTCTCGCCAACGTCCTGACTTTC
TRBV11-3,few,TRBJ1-6,.,CASSSGSVNSPLHF,TGTGCCAGCAGCTCAGGTTCCGTGAATTCACCCCTCCACTTT
TRBV6-6,.,TRBJ2-5,.,CASSFTGTQETQYF,TGTGCCAGCAGTTTCACGGGAACCCAAGAGACCCAGTACTTC
TRBV2,.,TRBJ1-4,TRBD1,CASRVDRDLLEKLFF,TGTGCCAGCAGGGTCGACAGGGATCTCCTTGAAAAACTGTTTTTT
TRBV7-3,.,TRBJ2-3,.,CASSLFGGGDTQYF,TGTGCCAGCAGCTTATTCGGCGGCGGGGATACGCAGTATTTT
TRBV9,.,TRBJ2-7,TRBD1,CASSGTGDPYEQYF,TGTGCCAGCAGCGGAACAGGGGATCCCTACGAGCAGTACTTC
TRBV28,once,TRBJ2-3,.,CASSPLVTPGSQYF,TGTGCCAGCAGTCCGCTGGTTACGCCAGGTTCGCAGTATTTT
TRBV11-2,.,TRBJ1-1,TRBD1,CASSPTGTGFTEAFF,TGTGCCAGCAGCCCTACCGGGACAGGGTTCACTGAAGCTTTCTTT
TRBV6-5,few,TRBJ2-7,TRBD1,CATRDRGPYEQYF,TGTGCCACCCGGGACAGGGGACCCTACGAGCAGTACTTC
TRBV27,.,TRBJ1-5,.,CASRPTGDSNQPQHF,TGTGCCAGCAGGCCGACAGGAGATAGCAATCAGCCCCAGCATTTT
TRBV2,.,TRBJ1-1,.,CASSEYLRSNTEAFF,TGTGCCAGCAGTGAATATCTCAGGTCGAACACTGAAGCTTTCTTT
TRBV5-4,.,TRBJ2-5,.,CASSLGAAEETQYF,TGTGCCAGCAGCTTGGGGGCAGCTGAAGAGACCCAGTACTTC
TRBV28,.,TRBJ1-5,.,CASFQNNQPQHF,TGTGCCAGCTTCCAGAACAATCAGCCCCAGCATTTT
TRBV9,.,TRBJ2-3,TRBD2,CASSATGLAGGRDTQYF,TGTGCCAGCAGCGCAACGGGACTAGCGGGGGGGCGAGATACGCAGTATTTT
TRBV7-2,.,TRBJ2-7,.,CASSWASEYEQYF,TGTGCCAGCAGCTGGGCTAGCGAGTACGAGCAGTACTTC
TRBV30,.,TRBJ2-1,.,CAWSPGYNEQFF,TGTGCCTGGAGTCCCGGTTACAATGAGCAGTTCTTC
TRBV6-5,.,TRBJ1-6,.,CASSYYRAGGNSPLHF,TGTGCCAGCAGTTATTACAGGGCCGGCGGGAATTCACCCCTCCACTTT
TRBV6-1,.,TRBJ2-2,TRBD2,CASSEGLAGPISSTGELFF,TGTGCCAGCAGTGAGGGACTAGCGGGGCCCATCTCATCCACCGGGGAGCTGTTTTTT
TRBV23-1,.,TRBJ2-4,TRBD1,CASSPLTAGRIFEQGFGAKNIQYF,TGCGCCAGCAGTCCCCTGACTGCCGGGCGCATTTTCGAACAGGGGTTTGGGGCCAAAAACATTCAGTACTTC
TRBV18,.,TRBJ1-5,.,CASSPGANNQPQHF,TGTGCCAGCTCACCAGGGGCAAACAATCAGCCCCAGCATTTT
TRBV6-9,once,TRBJ2-4,.,CATAKTWRVLAKNIQYF,TGTGCCACAGCAAAGACCTGGCGGGTCCTAGCCAAAAACATTCAGTACTTC
TRBV5-1,.,TRBJ2-3,.,CASSLNYATDTQYF,TGCGCCAGCAGCTTGAACTACGCCACAGATACGCAGTATTTT
TRBV2,.,TRBJ2-1,.,CASSVFSREQFF,TGTGCCAGCAGTGTGTTTAGCCGTGAGCAGTTCTTC
TRBV2,.,TRBJ1-5,TRBD1,CASSVGQGNVQPQHF,TGTGCCAGCAGTGTGGGACAGGGTAACGTTCAGCCCCAGCATTTT
TRBV7-8,.,TRBJ1-2,TRBD1,CASSQDRGGGYTF,TGTGCCAGCAGCCAAGACAGGGGTGGTGGCTACACCTTC
TRBV7-9,.,TRBJ1-1,.,CASSPKRGGYTEAFF,TGTGCCAGCAGCCCAAAACGAGGAGGGTACACTGAAGCTTTCTTT
TRBV2,.,TRBJ1-4,.,CASSLGHTPTNEKLFF,TGTGCCAGCAGTCTCGGACACACTCCAACTAATGAAAAACTGTTTTTT
TRBV15,.,TRBJ2-3,TRBD1,CATSRDRTGGADTQYF,TGTGCCACCAGCAGAGATCGAACAGGGGGCGCAGATACGCAGTATTTT
TRBV2,.,TRBJ1-1,.,CASNSGYETEAFF,TGTGCCAGCAACTCAGGGTATGAGACTGAAGCTTTCTTT
TRBV6-5,.,TRBJ2-7,TRBD1,CASSFYRGPYEQYF,TGTGCCAGCAGTTTCTACAGGGGGCCGTACGAGCAGTACTTC
TRBV7-2,.,TRBJ2-1,TRBD2,CASSFSGAPSYNEQFF,TGTGCCAGCAGTTTCAGCGGGGCGCCCTCCTACAATGAGCAGTTCTTC
TRBV29-1,.,TRBJ1-2,.,CAEGRDYGYTF,TGCGCCGAGGGTAGGGACTATGGCTACACCTTC
TRBV5-1,.,TRBJ2-7,TRBD1,CASSSGQGMDEQYF,TGCGCCAGCAGCAGTGGACAGGGCATGGACGAGCAGTACTTC
TRBV5-5,.,TRBJ1-2,TRBD1,CASSQLTGDYGYTF,TGTGCCAGCAGTCAGCTTACAGGGGACTATGGCTACACCTTC